Each of the 27 T cell receptor beta chains below was sequenced from the same sample in a study of Graves' ophthalmopathy and Graves' hyperthyroidism. TCR beta CDR3 amplification used RNA transcripts. First-round RT-PCR used HTBI primers; second-round multiplex PCR followed. MiXCR was run by TCRdb on the multiplex PCR reads, yielding one entry per CDR3 protein. The profile shows fewer than 650,000 distinct CDR3 sequences, about a fifth of them singletons. Sequenced material: peripheral blood. These receptors were obtained from a young woman with stable Graves' hyperthyroidism. Some clones in this sample may be carry-over from other donors' samples.

This clonotype was seen repeatedly, ten times or more. The chain joins TRBV20-1 to TRBJ2-5, with D tentatively TRBD1 (6 bases). V lost 5 bases to trimming and J lost 7 bases, with 20 bases between them. This CDR3 comprises 14 residues. Germline CDR1 DFQATT, CDR2 SNEGSKA (reference sequence). The CDR3 coding sequence is TGCAGTGCTCTTGAACAGGGTCCCGCGGGGACCCAGTACTTC. This codes for CSALEQGPAGTQYF.

The chain employs TRBV12-3 or TRBV12-4 and TRBJ1-1, with D possibly matching TRBD1 (6 bases). This CDR3 has 16 residues. V lost 2 bases to trimming and J lost 7 bases, with 20 bases between them. The CDR3 sequence is CASSLSGVPLLGEAFF. DNA for the CDR3: TGTGCCAGCAGTTTATCAGGGGTCCCCCTCTTAGGTGAAGCTTTCTTT.

Many counts were recorded for this clonotype. This sequence joins TRBV20-1 and TRBJ1-5; maybe TRBD1 (5 bases). The CDR3 length is 14 residues. CDR1 and CDR2 from the germline V gene are DFQATT and SNEGSKA (reference sequence). The V end was cut by 4 bases, the J end by 5 bases, with 15 bases between. DNA of the CDR3: TGCAGTGCTACCAGACAGACGACACATCAGCCCCAGCATTTT. Protein product: CSATRQTTHQPQHF.

The chain combines TRBV20-1 with TRBJ2-7; 9 bases align to TRBD1. Per germline, CDR1 DFQATT and CDR2 SNEGSKA (reference sequence). The CDR3 spans 15 residues. After removal of 1 base from V and 7 bases from J, the junction contained 11 bases not matched to a gene. CDR3 sequence (DNA): TGCAGTGCTAGAGGCCCAGGGACAGGGCTGGTAGAGCAGTACTTC. Translated: CSARGPGTGLVEQYF.

This chain uses TRBV6-1 with TRBJ1-6; D possibly corresponds to TRBD1 (6 bases). This CDR3 spans 15 amino acids. The V end lost 2 bases, the J end lost 7 bases, and 12 bases lay between the germline ends. Germline values: CDR1 MNHNS, CDR2 SASEGT. The CDR3 protein is CASSEIPGQNSPLHF. In DNA, the CDR3 is TGTGCCAGCAGTGAAATTCCAGGACAGAATTCACCCCTCCACTTT.

This clonotype came up many times. The germline gene is not matched at one end of the junction; a read error may be the cause. The gene calls are TRBV7-3 and TRBJ2-4; the match to TRBD1 covers 9 bases. This CDR3 is 13 amino acids long. Germline-derived CDR1 and CDR2 are SGHTA and FQGTGA. This CDR3 is CASSSGTGNIKYF. The CDR3 DNA follows: TGTGCCAGCAGCTCCGGGACAGGGAACATTAAGTACTTC.

The rearrangement uses TRBV29-1 and TRBJ2-5; D gene ambiguous. This CDR3 contains 10 residues. Trimming removed 4 bases from V and 5 bases from J, with 5 bases in between. Looked up from germline, CDR1 is SQVTM and CDR2 is ANQGSEA. The CDR3 bases are TGCAGCGTTGCTATGGAGACCCAGTACTTC. This translates into CSVAMETQYF.

This clonotype was found many times. The chain recombines TRBV6-1 with TRBJ1-1, with D perhaps matching TRBD1 (6 bases). This CDR3 region has 15 residues. The germline gives CDR1 MNHNS, CDR2 SASEGT. With 6 bases removed from V and 1 base from J, the gap between germline ends came to 15 bases. The DNA for the CDR3 is TGTGCCAGCAGGCCTGGGGGGGCCGGGAACACTGAAGCTTTCTTT. Its protein product is CASRPGGAGNTEAFF.

The J gene is TRBJ2-7, the V gene TRBV15; the D gene could be TRBD1 or TRBD2 (5 bases each). This CDR3 comprises 14 residues. Germline V CDR1 and CDR2: LNHNV, YYDKDF (reference sequence). V dropped 4 bases and J dropped 2 bases, with 12 bases sitting between them. The CDR3 sequence: CATSIWGPPYEQYF. CDR3 coding DNA: TGTGCCACCAGCATCTGGGGACCTCCCTACGAGCAGTACTTC.

This clonotype was picked up many times. V and J are TRBV20-1 and TRBJ2-2, with TRBD1 matching 10 bases. The trim removed 0 bases at V and 4 bases at J, leaving 11 bases unmatched. The CDR3 extends over 18 amino acids. Looked up from germline, CDR1 is DFQATT and CDR2 is SNEGSKA (reference sequence). The CDR3 loop reads CSARDPKFGDRGTGELFF. In DNA form, the CDR3 reads TGCAGTGCTAGAGATCCGAAGTTTGGGGACAGGGGCACCGGGGAGCTGTTTTTT.

This clonotype was recorded a few times. The chain couples TRBV10-3 to TRBJ1-3, with 7 bases that match TRBD1. The CDR3 is made up of 15 amino acids. In germline, CDR1 is ENHRY, CDR2 SYGVKD. V lost 7 bases and J lost 0; bases outside the gene matches: 6. CDR3 sequence reads: CAIKQGEGSGNTIYF. The CDR3 coding sequence is TGTGCCATCAAGCAGGGGGAAGGCTCTGGAAACACCATATATTTT.

The table lists this clonotype with a few counts. The genes are TRBV6-2 or TRBV6-3 and TRBJ2-7; TRBD2 aligns across 11 bases. J lost 4 bases, V lost 6 bases, and 8 bases had no gene match. The CDR3 is 15 residues long. The germline V gene encodes CDR1 MNHEY and CDR2 SVGEGT. The CDR3 DNA follows: TGTGCCAGCAGAAAACCGGGACTAGCGGCGTACGAGCAGTACTTC. Protein: CASRKPGLAAYEQYF.

This clonotype was recorded at least ten times. DNA of the CDR3: TGTGCCAGCCGGGACGGCGAAAACTATGGCTACACCTTC. Residues: CASRDGENYGYTF. The chain couples TRBV12-3 or TRBV12-4 to TRBJ1-2; the D gene is possibly TRBD1 (5 bases). V was shortened by 8 bases and J by 2 bases, with 12 bases between the two germline ends. This CDR3 spans 13 amino acids.

V usage is TRBV3-1 and J usage is TRBJ2-5; 7 positions match TRBD1. Trimming took 8 bases from V and 5 from J; bases not matched to a gene: 14. The CDR3 extends over 15 amino acids. CDR1 is LGHDT and CDR2 is YNNKEL in the germline V gene (reference sequence). CDR3 protein: CASSRRGGYTETQYF. The DNA of the CDR3 is TGTGCCAGCTCCCGACGAGGGGGCTATACGGAGACCCAGTACTTC.

The chain uses TRBV6-5 and TRBJ1-2, with D hard to call. V gave up 2 bases and J gave up 8 bases, with 9 bases separating them. The CDR3 is made up of 12 amino acids. Germline V gene lookup returns CDR1 MNHEY and CDR2 SVGAGI. The CDR3 reads CASSYRGSGYTF. The CDR3, as DNA: TGTGCCAGCAGTTACCGTGGTAGCGGCTACACCTTC.

This clonotype has ten or more counts. The rearrangement uses TRBV12-5 and TRBJ2-7, with D possibly being TRBD1 or TRBD2 (5 bases each). The V end was cut by 0 bases, the J end by 0 bases, with 30 bases between. This CDR3 spans 22 amino acids. Germline CDR1 LGHNT, CDR2 FRNRAP. CDR3 sequence (DNA): TGTGCTAGTGGTTTGGTACCAATCCTATCCCTTTCAGGGAGCAGTCCCTCCTACGAGCAGTACTTC. Amino acids: CASGLVPILSLSGSSPSYEQYF.

This clonotype was seen a few times. The V gene is TRBV20-1, the J gene TRBJ2-5; the D gene could be TRBD1 or TRBD2 (5 bases each). CDR3 length: 13 residues. CDR1 and CDR2 from the germline V gene are DFQATT and SNEGSKA (reference sequence). Trimming left V 3 bases short and J 3 bases short, with 11 bases between. CDR3 residues: CSASRGREETQYF. The CDR3 DNA reads as TGCAGTGCTAGCCGGGGCAGGGAAGAGACCCAGTACTTC.

This clonotype was picked up many times. In DNA, the CDR3 is TGTGCCAGCAGTCCCCCCGGGGACAGGGGGCAGGGCTACACCTTC. It codes for CASSPPGDRGQGYTF. The J gene is TRBJ1-2, the V gene TRBV7-2; 12 bases fit TRBD1. The J segment lost 8 bases and the V segment lost 6 bases, leaving 10 bases of the junction unmatched. Germline V gene data show CDR1 as SGHTA and CDR2 as FQGNSA. This CDR3 spans 15 amino acids.

This clonotype has a count of ten or more. The chain is built from TRBV28 and TRBJ2-2; unclear D gene. V dropped 6 bases and J dropped 1 base, with 3 bases sitting between them. This CDR3 has 12 amino acids. Germline lookup yields CDR1 MDHEN and CDR2 SYDVKM. In DNA form, the CDR3 reads TGTGCCAGCAGGGTGAACACCGGGGAGCTGTTTTTT. The encoded protein is CASRVNTGELFF.

This clonotype came up many times. This chain joins TRBV2 and TRBJ1-5, with 8 nucleotides matching TRBD1. V lost 0 bases and J lost 4; bases outside the gene matches: 2. This CDR3 has 15 residues. Germline-derived CDR1 and CDR2 are SNHLY and FYNNEI. CDR3 loop: CASSEARQGNQPQHF. As DNA, the CDR3 is TGTGCCAGCAGTGAAGCGCGACAGGGGAATCAGCCCCAGCATTTT.

This clonotype was seen ten or more times. The V and J genes are TRBV20-1 and TRBJ2-7; the match to TRBD2 covers 7 bases. The J segment lost 4 bases and the V segment lost 0 bases, leaving 6 bases of the junction unmatched. Germline values: CDR1 DFQATT, CDR2 SNEGSKA (reference sequence). This CDR3 contains 14 residues. The CDR3 reads CSARDGGRNYEQYF. Here the CDR3 DNA reads TGCAGTGCTAGAGATGGCGGGAGAAATTACGAGCAGTACTTC.

Concerning this clonotype itself: This sequence may be a read error, since a much larger clone differs from it by one base. The genes are TRBV7-2 and TRBJ1-2; perhaps TRBD1 as D (5 bases). Germline values: CDR1 SGHTA, CDR2 FQGNSA. V gave up 5 bases and J gave up 6 bases, with 19 bases separating them. There are 15 residues in the CDR3. The DNA for the CDR3 is TGTACCAGCAGCAGACCCGGGGGATTGGGCGATGGCTACACCTTC. As protein: CTSSRPGGLGDGYTF.

The chain combines TRBV15 with TRBJ1-1; maybe TRBD1 (5 bases). CDR3 length: 15 amino acids. V lost 5 bases to trimming and J lost 4 bases, with 17 bases between them. Looked up from germline, CDR1 is LNHNV and CDR2 is YYDKDF (reference sequence). CDR3 sequence: CATSLPGRGVTEAFF. CDR3 sequence (DNA): TGTGCCACCAGCTTACCGGGGCGGGGGGTCACTGAAGCTTTCTTT.

This clonotype was detected many times. V is TRBV4-2 and J is TRBJ1-1, with D unresolved. V lost 0 bases to trimming and J lost 3 bases, with 8 bases between them. The germline V gene encodes CDR1 LGHNA and CDR2 YNFKEQ. CDR3 size: 14 residues. The CDR3 DNA reads TGTGCCAGCAGCCAAGATTCACAGTACACTGAAGCTTTCTTT. It specifies CASSQDSQYTEAFF.

This clonotype was seen ten or more times. The chain uses TRBV2 and TRBJ1-6; 8 nucleotides match TRBD1. From germline, CDR1 is SNHLY and CDR2 FYNNEI. The V segment lost 6 bases and the J segment 6 bases; nucleotides outside the gene matches: 7. The CDR3 consists of 15 residues. CDR3 in amino acids: CASSGQGASNSPLHF. The CDR3, as DNA: TGTGCCAGCAGCGGGCAGGGGGCCTCTAATTCACCCCTCCACTTT.

This clonotype was observed at least ten times. The V gene is TRBV6-5, the J gene TRBJ2-4, with TRBD1 matching over 9 bases. V was pared by 4 bases and J by 6 bases, with 7 bases of the junction left unmatched. Germline V CDR1 and CDR2: MNHEY, SVGAGI. The CDR3 spans 15 residues. CDR3 in DNA: TGTGCCAGCAGTTCGGGACAGGGTGACACAAACATTCAGTACTTC. This translates into CASSSGQGDTNIQYF.

This clonotype showed up just a few times. At one of its ends the junction is not consistent with the germline gene, which may arise from a read error. The rearrangement uses TRBV5-1 and TRBJ1-2; D possibly corresponds to TRBD1 (6 bases). The germline CDR1 and CDR2 sequences are SGHRS and YFSETQ. This CDR3 comprises 14 residues. The CDR3 reads CASSLGQPKYGYTF. DNA of the CDR3: TGCGCCAGCAGCTTAGGACAGCCTAAATATGGCTACACCTTC.